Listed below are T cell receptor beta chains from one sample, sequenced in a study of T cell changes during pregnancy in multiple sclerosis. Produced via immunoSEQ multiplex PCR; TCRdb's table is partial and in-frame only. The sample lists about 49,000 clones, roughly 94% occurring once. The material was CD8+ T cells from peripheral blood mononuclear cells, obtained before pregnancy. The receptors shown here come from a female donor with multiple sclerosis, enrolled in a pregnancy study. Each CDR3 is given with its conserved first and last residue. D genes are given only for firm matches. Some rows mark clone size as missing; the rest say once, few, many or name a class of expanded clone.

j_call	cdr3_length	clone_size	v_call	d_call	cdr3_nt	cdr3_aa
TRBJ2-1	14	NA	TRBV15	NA	TGTGCCACCAGTTCCAGACTCTCCTACAATGAGCAGTTCTTC	CATSSRLSYNEQFF
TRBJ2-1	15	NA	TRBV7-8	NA	TGTGCCAGCAACCTAGCGCCTATTTCCTACAATGAGCAGTTCTTC	CASNLAPISYNEQFF
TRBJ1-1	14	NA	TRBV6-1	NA	TGTGCCAGTCATAGGGCCCAGGGATGGACTGAAGCTTTCTTT	CASHRAQGWTEAFF
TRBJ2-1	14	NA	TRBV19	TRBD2	TGTGCCAGTAGTTTGCTAGCGGGGACTAATGAGCAGTTCTTC	CASSLLAGTNEQFF
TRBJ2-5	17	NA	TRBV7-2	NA	TGTGCCAGCAGCTTAGAGAAGACACGGTCTCCCTTTGAGACCCAGTACTTC	CASSLEKTRSPFETQYF
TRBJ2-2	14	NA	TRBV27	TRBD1	TGTGCCAGCAGTCCCGGGACAGGGGCCGGGGAGCTGTTTTTT	CASSPGTGAGELFF
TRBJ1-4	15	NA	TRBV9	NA	TGTGCCAGCAGCGTAGCAGGGACAACTAATGAAAAACTGTTTTTT	CASSVAGTTNEKLFF
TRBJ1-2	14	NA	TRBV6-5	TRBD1	TGTGCCAGCAGTTACTCGAGACAGGGGGCAGACTACACCTTC	CASSYSRQGADYTF
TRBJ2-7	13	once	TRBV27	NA	TGTGCCAGCAGTTTCAGGGGAGCCTACGAGCAGTACTTC	CASSFRGAYEQYF
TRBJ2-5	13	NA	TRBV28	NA	TGTGCCAGCAGGGACTTGGCACAAGAGACCCAGTACTTC	CASRDLAQETQYF
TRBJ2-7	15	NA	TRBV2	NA	TGTGCCAGCAGTAAAAACAGGGATCCGTTCTACGAGCAGTACTTC	CASSKNRDPFYEQYF
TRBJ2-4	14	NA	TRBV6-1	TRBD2	TGTGCCAGCAGAGGAGATGGGAGGGGCCACATTCAGTACTTC	CASRGDGRGHIQYF
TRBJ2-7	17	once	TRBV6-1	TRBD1	TGTGCCAGCAGTGAAGCCCCCCCAGGGGGAATCGGTTACGAGCAGTACTTC	CASSEAPPGGIGYEQYF